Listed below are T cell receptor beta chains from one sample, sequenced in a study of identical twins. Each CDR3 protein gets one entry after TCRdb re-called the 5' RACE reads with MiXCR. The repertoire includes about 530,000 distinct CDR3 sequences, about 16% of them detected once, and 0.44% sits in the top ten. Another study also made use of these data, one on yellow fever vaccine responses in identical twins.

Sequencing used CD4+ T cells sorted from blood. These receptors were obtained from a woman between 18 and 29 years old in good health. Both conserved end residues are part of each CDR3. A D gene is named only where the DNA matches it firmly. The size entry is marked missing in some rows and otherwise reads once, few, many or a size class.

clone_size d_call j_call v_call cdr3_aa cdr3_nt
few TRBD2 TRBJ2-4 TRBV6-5 CASSSLTSGRDKNIQYF TGTGCCAGCAGTTCCCTGACTAGCGGGAGGGACAAAAACATTCAGTACTTC
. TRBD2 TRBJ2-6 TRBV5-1 CASSLTSGGASANVLTF TGCGCCAGCAGCCTGACTAGCGGGGGGGCCTCGGCCAACGTCCTGACTTTC
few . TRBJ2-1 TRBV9 CASSVGTVQVSYNEQFF TGTGCCAGCAGCGTAGGGACAGTTCAAGTTTCCTACAATGAGCAGTTCTTC
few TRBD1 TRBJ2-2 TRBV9 CASSGTGGSGELFF TGTGCCAGCAGCGGGACAGGGGGTTCCGGGGAGCTGTTTTTT
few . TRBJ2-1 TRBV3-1 CASSQERNEQFF TGTGCCAGCAGCCAAGAGCGGAATGAGCAGTTCTTC
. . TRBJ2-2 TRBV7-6 CASSAQEVRELFF TGTGCCAGCAGCGCCCAGGAAGTCCGGGAGCTGTTTTTT
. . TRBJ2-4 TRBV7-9 CASSFSWGSRAKNIQYF TGTGCCAGCAGTTTTAGTTGGGGGAGTAGGGCCAAAAACATTCAGTACTTC
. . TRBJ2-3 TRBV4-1 CASSSPGRGSTDTQYF TGCGCCAGCAGCTCCCCGGGACGGGGTAGCACAGATACGCAGTATTTT
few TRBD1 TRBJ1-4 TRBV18 CASSPPMGQGNEKLFF TGTGCCAGCTCACCACCGATGGGACAGGGGAATGAAAAACTGTTTTTT
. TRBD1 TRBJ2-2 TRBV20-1 CSARKTGQGANTGELFF TGCAGTGCTAGAAAGACTGGACAGGGGGCGAACACCGGGGAGCTGTTTTTT
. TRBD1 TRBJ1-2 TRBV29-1 CSVEGRDSSLYGYTF TGCAGCGTGGAGGGGCGGGACAGTAGTTTATATGGCTACACCTTC
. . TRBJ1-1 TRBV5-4 CASSYDSVSTEAFF TGTGCCAGCAGCTACGATAGCGTAAGCACTGAAGCTTTCTTT
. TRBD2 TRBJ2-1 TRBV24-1 CATSDLGLAGLHNEQFF TGTGCCACCAGTGATCTGGGACTAGCGGGGTTACACAATGAGCAGTTCTTC
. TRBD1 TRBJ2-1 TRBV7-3 CASSLGGTGFHNEQFF TGTGCCAGCAGCTTAGGGGGGACAGGGTTCCACAATGAGCAGTTCTTC
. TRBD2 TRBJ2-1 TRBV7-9 CASSWTSGTKDEQFF TGTGCCAGCAGCTGGACTAGCGGGACGAAAGATGAGCAGTTCTTC
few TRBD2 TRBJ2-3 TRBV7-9 CASSPLLAEAADTQYF TGTGCCAGCAGCCCTCTCCTAGCGGAAGCTGCGGATACGCAGTATTTT
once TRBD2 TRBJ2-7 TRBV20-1 CSARDPGLAVFRNEQYF TGCAGTGCTAGAGATCCCGGACTAGCGGTTTTTAGAAACGAGCAGTACTTC
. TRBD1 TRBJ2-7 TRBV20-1 CSASGTGNHEQYF TGCAGTGCATCCGGGACAGGGAACCACGAGCAGTACTTC
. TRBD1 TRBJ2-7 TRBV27 CASSSPGGAEEQYF TGTGCCAGCAGTTCCCCAGGGGGCGCGGAGGAGCAGTACTTC
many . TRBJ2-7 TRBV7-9 CASSPIYEQYF TGTGCCAGCAGCCCAATCTACGAGCAGTACTTC
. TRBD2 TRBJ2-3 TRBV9 CASSVEAGSTDTQYF TGTGCCAGCAGCGTAGAAGCGGGGAGCACAGATACGCAGTATTTT
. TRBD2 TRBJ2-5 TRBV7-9 CASSLGAGAGETQYF TGTGCCAGCAGCTTAGGAGCGGGAGCAGGAGAGACCCAGTACTTC
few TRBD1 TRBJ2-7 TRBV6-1 CASSPTGGHSYEQYF TGTGCCAGCAGCCCGACAGGGGGACACTCCTACGAGCAGTACTTC
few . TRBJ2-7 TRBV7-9 CASSLAGGGDYEQYF TGTGCCAGCAGCTTAGCGGGAGGAGGGGACTACGAGCAGTACTTC
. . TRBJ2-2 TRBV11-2 CASSLDLSTGELFF TGTGCCAGCAGCTTAGATCTGAGTACCGGGGAGCTGTTTTTT
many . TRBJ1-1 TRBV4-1 CASSQTPGANTEAFF TGCGCCAGCAGCCAAACCCCAGGGGCGAACACTGAAGCTTTCTTT
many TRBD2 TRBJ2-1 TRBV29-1 CSVPLAGVNEQFF TGCAGCGTCCCACTGGCGGGAGTAAATGAGCAGTTCTTC
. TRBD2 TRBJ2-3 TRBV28 CASSPSPAGGSTDTQYF TGTGCCAGCAGCCCATCCCCAGCGGGAGGGTCCACAGATACGCAGTATTTT
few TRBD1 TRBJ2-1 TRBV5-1 CASSADRAYEQFF TGCGCCAGCAGCGCGGACAGGGCCTATGAGCAGTTCTTC
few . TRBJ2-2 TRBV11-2 CASSRQGGNTGELFF TGTGCCAGCAGCCGCCAGGGCGGGAACACCGGGGAGCTGTTTTTT
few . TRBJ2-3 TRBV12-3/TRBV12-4 CASSSRILQGSTDTQYF TGTGCCAGCAGTTCCCGGATCCTACAGGGTAGCACAGATACGCAGTATTTT
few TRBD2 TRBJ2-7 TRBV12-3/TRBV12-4 CASSLSLAGGLPEQYF TGTGCCAGCAGTCTGTCTTTAGCGGGCGGGTTGCCGGAGCAGTACTTC
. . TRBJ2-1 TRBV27 CASSFNGRTEQFF TGTGCCAGCAGTTTCAACGGACGCACTGAGCAGTTCTTC
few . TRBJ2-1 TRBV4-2 CASSQDLAPPYNEQFF TGTGCCAGCAGCCAAGATTTGGCACCTCCCTACAATGAGCAGTTCTTC
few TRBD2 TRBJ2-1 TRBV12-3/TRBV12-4 CASGFTSGSRTEQFF TGTGCCAGCGGGTTTACTAGCGGGAGCCGCACTGAGCAGTTCTTC
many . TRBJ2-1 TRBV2 CASSGDNEQFF TGCGCCAGCAGCGGTGACAATGAGCAGTTCTTC
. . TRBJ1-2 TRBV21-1 CASSKAGLLNYGYTF TGTGCCAGCAGCAAGGCGGGACTCCTAAACTATGGCTACACCTTC
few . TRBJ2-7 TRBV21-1 CASRRQGAYEQYF TGTGCCAGCAGGAGACAGGGGGCCTACGAGCAGTACTTC
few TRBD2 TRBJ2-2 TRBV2 CASTSSGGANTGELFF TGTGCCAGCACTAGTAGCGGGGGGGCGAACACCGGGGAGCTGTTTTTT
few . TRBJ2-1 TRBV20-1 CSARAVSSYNEQFF TGCAGTGCCAGAGCGGTGAGCTCCTACAATGAGCAGTTCTTC
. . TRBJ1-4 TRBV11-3 CASSVGTAGEKLFF TGTGCCAGCAGCGTCGGGACGGCGGGTGAAAAACTGTTTTTT
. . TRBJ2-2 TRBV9 CASSAPPTPDNTGELFF TGTGCCAGCAGCGCCCCCCCGACCCCAGATAACACCGGGGAGCTGTTTTTT
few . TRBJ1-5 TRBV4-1 CASSREGGNQPQHF TGCGCCAGCAGCCGGGAGGGAGGCAATCAGCCCCAGCATTTT
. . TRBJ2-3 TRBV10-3 CAISGVGTDTQYF TGTGCCATCAGTGGTGTAGGAACAGATACGCAGTATTTT
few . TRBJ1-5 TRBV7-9 CASSKQNQPQHF TGTGCCAGCAGCAAACAGAATCAGCCCCAGCATTTT
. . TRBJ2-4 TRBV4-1 CASSQPTRDLAKNIQYF TGCGCCAGCAGCCAACCGACTAGGGACTTAGCCAAAAACATTCAGTACTTC
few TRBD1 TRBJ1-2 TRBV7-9 CASSTQGQGGGYTF TGTGCCAGCAGCACGCAAGGACAGGGAGGCGGCTACACCTTC
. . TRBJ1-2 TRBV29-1 CSVGTRDYGYTF TGCAGCGTTGGTACCAGGGACTATGGCTACACCTTC
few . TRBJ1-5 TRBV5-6 CASSLEGRHPSNQPQHF TGTGCCAGCAGCTTGGAAGGGAGGCACCCTAGCAATCAGCCCCAGCATTTT
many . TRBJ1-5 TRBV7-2 CASSPRSNQPQHF TGTGCCAGCAGCCCTCGGAGCAATCAGCCCCAGCATTTT
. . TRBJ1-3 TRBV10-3 CAIEGSGNTIYF TGTGCCATCGAGGGTTCCGGAAACACCATATATTTT
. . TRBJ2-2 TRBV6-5 CARSFRDYTGELFF TGTGCCCGCAGTTTCCGGGATTACACCGGGGAGCTGTTTTTT
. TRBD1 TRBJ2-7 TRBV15 CATSRGLGQGAYEQYF TGTGCCACCAGCAGAGGATTGGGACAGGGCGCCTACGAGCAGTACTTC
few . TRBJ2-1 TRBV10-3 CAISEPGSDWNEQFF TGTGCCATCAGTGAGCCGGGGTCAGATTGGAATGAGCAGTTCTTC